Below, 16 T cell receptor beta chains from the same sample are listed, as sequenced in a study of Graves' ophthalmopathy and Graves' hyperthyroidism. Researchers took RNA transcripts and amplified TCR beta CDR3 regions from them. An opening RT-PCR round employed HTBI primers and preceded a second-round multiplex PCR. TCRdb re-called the multiplex PCR reads with MiXCR, one entry per CDR3 protein. The sample shows about 390,000 distinct CDR3 sequences, about a sixth of them seen only once. The material sequenced was peripheral blood. These receptors all come from an adult woman with stable Graves' hyperthyroidism.

The table lists this clonotype with many counts. The chain recombines TRBV7-8 with TRBJ1-6; possible D gene TRBD1, 6 bases. Trimming removed 2 bases from V and 0 bases from J, with 14 bases in between. The CDR3 is 18 residues long. Germline V gene sequence: CDR1 SGHVS, CDR2 FQNEAQ. CDR3 protein: CASSLTGQISSYNSPLHF. The CDR3, as DNA: TGTGCCAGCAGCTTAACAGGACAGATAAGCTCCTATAATTCACCCCTCCACTTT.

This clonotype was observed at least ten times. The chain employs TRBV29-1 and TRBJ2-2; no clear D. With 4 bases removed from V and 1 base from J, the gap between germline ends came to 4 bases. This CDR3 region has 12 residues. Germline lookup yields CDR1 SQVTM and CDR2 ANQGSEA. CDR3 nucleotide sequence: TGCAGCGTTGGTGGGAACACCGGGGAGCTGTTTTTT. Translating gives CSVGGNTGELFF.

Of note for this clonotype: This sequence may be a read error, since a much larger clone differs from it by one base. The missing conserved phenylalanine or tryptophan at the end of this CDR3 makes a read error likely. The J gene is TRBJ2-2, the V gene TRBV2, with D hard to call. Germline assignment: CDR1 SNHLY and CDR2 FYNNEI. V gave up 6 bases and J gave up 6 bases, with 11 bases separating them. The CDR3 covers 13 residues. Written as DNA, the CDR3 is TGTGCCAGCAGCCCCCGGGCGCCCGGGGAGCTGTTTTTG. This codes for CASSPRAPGELFL.

At least ten counts were recorded for this clonotype. The chain links TRBV28 to TRBJ1-3, with no clear D. Germline CDR1 and CDR2: MDHEN and SYDVKM. The V gene lost 5 bases and the J gene lost 0 bases, with 11 bases spanning the gap. This CDR3 is 15 amino acids long. The CDR3 is CASSVRSYSGNTIYF. In DNA, the CDR3 is TGTGCCAGCAGTGTACGCTCCTACTCTGGAAACACCATATATTTT.

This clonotype was seen more than once but under ten times. This rearrangement joins TRBV7-2 to TRBJ2-7, with a possible D match to TRBD1 (5 bases). The length of the CDR3 is 14 residues. Germline lookup yields CDR1 SGHTA and CDR2 FQGNSA. V lost 4 bases to trimming and J lost 1 base, with 11 bases between them. The DNA of the CDR3 is TGTGCCAGCAGCTCAGTAGGGGATTCCTACGAGCAGTACTTC. It encodes CASSSVGDSYEQYF. The full variable domain, with the rest looked up from reference TRBV7-2 and TRBJ2-7, is GAGVSQSPSNKVTEKGKDVELRCDPISGHTALYWYRQSLGQGLEFLIYFQGNSAPDKSGLPSDRFSAERTGGSVSTLTIQRTQQEDSAVYLCASSSVGDSYEQYFGPGTRLTVT.

This clonotype was recorded many times. This could be a read error, since a much larger clone is one nucleotide away. This is likely a read error, given that the CDR3 carries no conserved phenylalanine or tryptophan at its end. The chain has TRBV12-3 or TRBV12-4 and TRBJ1-1, with no clear D. The ends were cut back, 7 bases at V and 5 bases at J, with 11 bases in the middle. The CDR3 length is 12 residues. The CDR3 sequence is CASTLDGTEAFL. Here the CDR3 DNA reads TGTGCCAGCACCCTGGACGGTACTGAAGCTTTCCTT.

This clonotype has only a few counts. The V gene is TRBV4-1, the J gene TRBJ2-6, with D perhaps TRBD1 or TRBD2 (6 bases each). Trimming took off 2 bases at V and 0 bases at J, with 14 bases between the two ends. The CDR3 sequence is 18 residues long. In germline, CDR1 is MGHRA, CDR2 YSYEKL. The CDR3 nucleotides read TGCGCCAGCAGCCAACTCCAGGGGCGGGGCTCTGGGGCCAACGTCCTGACTTTC. Translation: CASSQLQGRGSGANVLTF.

This clonotype showed up many times. The chain links TRBV10-3 to TRBJ1-1; a possible D gene is TRBD1 (6 bases). This CDR3 contains 17 residues. Between the trimmed V and J ends, which lost 5 bases and 1 base, there was a span of 20 bases. CDR1 and CDR2 from the germline V gene are ENHRY and SYGVKD. The DNA of the CDR3 is TGTGCCATCAGTAAAGGACCCCCGGGACAAAGGAACACTGAAGCTTTCTTT. This encodes CAISKGPPGQRNTEAFF.

This clonotype has ten or more counts. The rearrangement uses TRBV20-1 and TRBJ1-2, with D maybe TRBD1 (6 bases). The length of the CDR3 is 12 residues. The germline gives CDR1 DFQATT, CDR2 SNEGSKA (reference sequence). Trimming took off 2 bases at V and 7 bases at J, with 11 bases between the two ends. CDR3 DNA sequence: TGCAGTGCTAGACCGACACAGGGTGGCTACACCTTC. Its translation is CSARPTQGGYTF.

This chain joins TRBV12-3 or TRBV12-4 and TRBJ2-2; 7 nucleotides line up with TRBD2. The CDR3 runs to 15 residues. The trim removed 3 bases at V and 6 bases at J, leaving 7 bases unmatched. The CDR3 sequence is CASSLKAGAAGELFF. The CDR3 bases are TGTGCCAGCAGTTTGAAGGCGGGAGCTGCCGGGGAGCTGTTTTTT.

The sample holds many counts of this clonotype. This chain links TRBV29-1 with TRBJ2-4; D possibly corresponds to TRBD2 (6 bases). The V and J ends lost 6 bases and 5 bases respectively, with 26 bases between them. The length of the CDR3 is 17 residues. The germline V gene encodes CDR1 SQVTM and CDR2 ANQGSEA. The CDR3 here is CSVLGLPHPLTENIQYF. The CDR3 DNA is TGCAGCGTCCTGGGACTGCCGCACCCTTTAACTGAAAACATTCAGTACTTC.

This CDR3 is CASREFRETQYF. CDR3 coding DNA: TGTGCCAGCAGAGAATTCCGGGAGACCCAGTACTTC. The J gene is TRBJ2-5, the V gene TRBV2; the D is unclear. V gave up 6 bases and J gave up 5 bases, with 10 bases separating them. Germline V gene lookup returns CDR1 SNHLY and CDR2 FYNNEI. The CDR3 length is 12 residues.

This clonotype was seen repeatedly, ten times or more. The chain has TRBV27 and TRBJ1-5; D is undetermined. This CDR3 is 16 amino acids long. V shed 2 bases and J shed 6 bases, with 17 bases lying between them. Germline V gives CDR1 MNHEY, CDR2 SMNVEV (reference sequence). The CDR3 DNA is TGTGCCAGCAGTTTAAGGGCGAGGGCAGGACCTCAGCCCCAGCATTTT. This codes for CASSLRARAGPQPQHF.

This clonotype came up many times. Mismatch with germline at one junction end may stem from a read error. The chain combines TRBV6-2 or TRBV6-3 with TRBJ2-4; D not certain. The CDR3 extends over 13 amino acids. Germline assignment: CDR1 MNHEY and CDR2 SVGEGT. CDR3 nucleotides: TGTGCCAGCAGTTATGGCGAGATAAACATTAAGTACTTC. It codes for CASSYGEINIKYF.

There are many counts of this clonotype. The chain recombines TRBV2 with TRBJ2-7; 10 bases align to TRBD1. V lost 5 bases and J lost 3; bases outside the gene matches: 13. CDR3 length equals 17 residues. The germline V gene has CDR1 SNHLY and CDR2 FYNNEI. The CDR3 protein is CASSLDRGARMIYEQYF. The CDR3 DNA reads TGTGCCAGCAGTTTGGACAGGGGGGCGAGGATGATCTACGAGCAGTACTTC.

As for this clonotype: In this CDR3 the conserved last residue, phenylalanine or tryptophan, is missing, so a read error is likely. The chain employs TRBV30 and TRBJ1-2; tentative D call: TRBD1 (5 bases). The CDR3 sequence is 12 residues long. CDR1 and CDR2 (germline): GTSNPN, SVGIG (reference sequence). V lost 5 bases and J lost 7, with 14 bases in between. CDR3 coding DNA: TGTGCCTGGGGGACTGTCTTAGTTGGCTACACCTCC. Encoded protein: CAWGTVLVGYTS.